This TCR beta chain was obtained from a study of radiotherapy plus CTLA-4 blockade in lung cancer. Across the study: Among patients, about 17% showed objective responses, and roughly 30% had disease control.

The CDR3 runs 13 residues. V lost 6 bases and J 2 bases, leaving 11 bases between the germline ends. CDR1 MNHNS and CDR2 SASEGT come from the germline V gene. TCRdb's copy holds only in-frame clones and misses some; the assay was immunoSEQ multiplex PCR. The table includes 110,000 or so clones, about 77% detected once. A few counts support this clone. The starting material was peripheral blood, obtained from a patient treated with radiotherapy plus ipilimumab. This chain links TRBV6-1 with TRBJ2-7; no definite D call. The receptor comes from a human donor with non-small cell lung cancer who had a partial response to radiotherapy plus ipilimumab. The CDR3 bases are TGTGCCAGCAGCCTCCACCTAGCCTACGAGCAGTACTTC. It specifies CASSLHLAYEQYF.